Each of the 5 T cell receptor beta chains below was sequenced from the same sample in a study of T cell repertoires in cytomegalovirus infection. TCRdb re-called the reads through MiXCR, storing one row per CDR3 protein. The table records about 480,000 distinct CDR3 sequences, around a third of them present only once. These TCRs' antigens remain unknown. The sample in question was cultured PBMCs, obtained from culture after CMV antigen stimulation. These receptors were obtained from a human donor in good health (CMV status not recorded). Some clones in this sample may be carry-over from other donors' samples.

This clonotype was counted ten times or more. This chain connects TRBV7-2 to TRBJ2-7, with TRBD2 matching 10 bases. Looked up from germline, CDR1 is SGHTA and CDR2 is FQGNSA. Trimming at V came to 4 bases and at J to 6 bases, leaving 21 bases not matched to a gene. There are 19 residues in the CDR3. Written as DNA, the CDR3 is TGTGCCAGCAGCTCCCTGCCCCCCCGTCTCCTAGCGGGAGCGGGCGAGCAGTACTTC. Protein product: CASSSLPPRLLAGAGEQYF. Full variable domain (outside the CDR3, taken from reference TRBV7-2 and TRBJ2-7): GAGVSQSPSNKVTEKGKDVELRCDPISGHTALYWYRQSLGQGLEFLIYFQGNSAPDKSGLPSDRFSAERTGGSVSTLTIQRTQQEDSAVYLCASSSLPPRLLAGAGEQYFGPGTRLTVT.

At least ten counts were recorded for this clonotype. V gene TRBV7-2 combines with J gene TRBJ1-6; 9 bases agree with TRBD1. The CDR3 runs 16 residues. In germline, CDR1 is SGHTA, CDR2 FQGNSA. Trimming at V came to 2 bases and at J to 10 bases, leaving 9 bases not matched to a gene. The CDR3, as DNA: TGTGCCAGCAGCTTAAGGGGACAGGGAACAGGCTCACCCCTCCACTTT. The encoded protein is CASSLRGQGTGSPLHF.

The genes are TRBV3-1 and TRBJ2-2; the match to TRBD1 covers 7 bases. The CDR3 covers 17 residues. The J segment lost 3 bases and the V segment lost 4 bases, leaving 11 bases of the junction unmatched. Germline V CDR1 and CDR2: LGHDT, YNNKEL (reference sequence). The CDR3, as DNA: TGTGCCAGCAGCCTCCAGACCGGGACAGTATACACCGGGGAGCTGTTTTTT. Protein: CASSLQTGTVYTGELFF.

In nucleotides, the CDR3 is TGTGCCAGTAATATCCCTGGACAGAGCTCCTACAATGAGCAGTTCTTC. Its protein product is CASNIPGQSSYNEQFF. This chain uses TRBV19 with TRBJ2-1; D is possibly TRBD1 (6 bases). Germline CDR1 is LNHDA and CDR2 is SQIVND (reference sequence). V was clipped by 7 bases and J by 0 bases, with 16 bases between them. CDR3 size: 16 residues.

J is TRBJ2-7 and V is TRBV12-5; D is unresolved. CDR1 LGHNT and CDR2 FRNRAP come from the germline V gene. The ends were cut back, 5 bases at V and 7 bases at J, with 9 bases in the middle. The CDR3 is 11 amino acids. The CDR3 DNA sequence: TGTGCTAGTGGTGACGGCGGTGAGCAGTACTTC. It encodes CASGDGGEQYF.